This T cell receptor beta chain derives from a study of blood T cell repertoires in COVID-19. At the level of the study: Spain, Italy and the United States supplied samples that represented acute and convalescent COVID-19. T cells, B-cell-depleted T cells, or PBMCs provided the cDNA or gDNA that served as material.

Authors' methods: Cell counts per sample came from amplifying reference gene primers. Measured with immunoSEQ multiplex PCR; TCRdb has only the in-frame clones, and not every one. V and J calls and clone size are as listed in that table; D and trimming were resolved from the DNA. The sample comprises about 170,000 clones, around 81% of which are singletons, and approximately 11% rests with the top ten. CDR1 and CDR2 (germline): LNHDA, SQIVND (reference sequence). This CDR3 is built from 15 residues. V was pared by 6 bases and J by 7 bases, with 21 bases between. Sequencing used peripheral blood. The chain combines TRBV19 with TRBJ1-1; D is undetermined. This clonotype was sampled from a man in his 70s with active or convalescent COVID-19. Here the CDR3 reads CASRPHRNRDREAFF. The CDR3 DNA follows: TGTGCCAGTAGACCCCACAGAAATCGTGATCGTGAAGCTTTCTTT.